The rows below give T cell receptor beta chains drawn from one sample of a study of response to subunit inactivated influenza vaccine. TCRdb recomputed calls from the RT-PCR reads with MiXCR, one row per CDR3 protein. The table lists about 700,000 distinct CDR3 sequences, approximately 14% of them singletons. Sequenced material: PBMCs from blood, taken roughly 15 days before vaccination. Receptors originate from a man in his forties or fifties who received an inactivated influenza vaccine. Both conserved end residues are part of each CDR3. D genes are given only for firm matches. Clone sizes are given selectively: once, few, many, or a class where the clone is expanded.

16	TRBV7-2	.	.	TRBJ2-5	CASSLSGSIRWETQYF	TGTGCCAGCAGCTTATCCGGGAGTATCAGGTGGGAGACCCAGTACTTC
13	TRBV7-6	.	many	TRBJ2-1	CASSLGGANEQFF	TGTGCCAGCAGCCTCGGGGGTGCCAATGAGCAGTTCTTC
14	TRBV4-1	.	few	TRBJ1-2	CASSQDRTGNGYTF	TGCGCCAGCAGCCAAGATCGTACAGGCAATGGCTACACCTTC
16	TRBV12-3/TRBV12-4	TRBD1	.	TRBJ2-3	CASSYQQGRSTDTQYF	TGTGCCAGCAGTTACCAACAGGGGCGGAGCACAGATACGCAGTATTTT
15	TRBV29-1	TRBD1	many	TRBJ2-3	CSVALGQGSTDTQYF	TGCAGCGTCGCCCTCGGACAGGGTAGCACAGATACGCAGTATTTT
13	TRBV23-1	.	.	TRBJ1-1	CASSNRGHTEAFF	TGCGCCAGCAGTAACCGGGGGCACACTGAAGCTTTCTTT
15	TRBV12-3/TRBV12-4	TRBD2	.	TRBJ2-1	CASRPRAGGYNEQFF	TGTGCCAGCAGACCCCGGGCGGGGGGGTACAATGAGCAGTTCTTC
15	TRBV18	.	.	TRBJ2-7	CASSPDPDSLYEQYF	TGTGCCAGCTCCCCTGATCCAGACAGCCTTTACGAGCAGTACTTC
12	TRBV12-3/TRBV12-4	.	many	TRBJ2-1	CASSREGNEQFF	TGTGCCAGCAGTCGCGAGGGAAATGAGCAGTTCTTC
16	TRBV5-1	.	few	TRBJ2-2	CASSPPGGVNTGELFF	TGCGCCAGCAGCCCCCCAGGGGGGGTGAACACCGGGGAGCTGTTTTTT
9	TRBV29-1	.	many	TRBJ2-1	CSVETNRFF	TGCAGCGTTGAGACTAATCGGTTCTTC
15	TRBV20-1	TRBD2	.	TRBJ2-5	CSARVLRGDQETQYF	TGCAGTGCTAGAGTCTTACGGGGGGACCAAGAGACCCAGTACTTC
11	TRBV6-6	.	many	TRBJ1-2	CASGGGDGYTF	TGTGCCAGCGGAGGCGGCGATGGCTACACCTTC
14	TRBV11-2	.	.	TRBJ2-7	CASSLNDGAYEQYF	TGTGCCAGCAGCTTGAACGACGGAGCCTACGAGCAGTACTTC
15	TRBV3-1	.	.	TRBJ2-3	CASSQGGTASDTQYF	TGTGCCAGCAGCCAAGGGGGGACGGCGAGTGATACGCAGTATTTT
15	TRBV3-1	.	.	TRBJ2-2	CASSQGWVDTGELFF	TGTGCCAGCAGCCAAGGATGGGTTGACACCGGGGAGCTGTTTTTT
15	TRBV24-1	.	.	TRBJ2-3	CATSDLQAGKDTQYF	TGTGCCACCAGTGATTTGCAAGCCGGAAAAGATACGCAGTATTTT
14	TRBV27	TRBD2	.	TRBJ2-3	CASTNIRGGDTQYF	TGTGCCAGTACTAATATCCGGGGGGGCGATACGCAGTATTTT
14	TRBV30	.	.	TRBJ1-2	CAWRKRSRNYGYTF	TGTGCCTGGAGGAAGCGGTCCAGGAACTATGGCTACACCTTC
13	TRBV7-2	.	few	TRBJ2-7	CASSPSFSYEQYF	TGTGCCAGCAGCCCCAGTTTCTCCTACGAGCAGTACTTC
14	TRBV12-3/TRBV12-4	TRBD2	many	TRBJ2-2	CASKVGLVDGELFF	TGTGCCAGCAAGGTGGGACTAGTTGACGGGGAGCTGTTTTTT
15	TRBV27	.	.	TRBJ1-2	CASKLTANQRYGYTF	TGTGCCAGCAAGTTGACAGCAAACCAAAGATATGGCTACACCTTC
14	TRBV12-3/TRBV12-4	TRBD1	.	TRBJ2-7	CASSLWDRVNEQYF	TGTGCCAGCAGTTTATGGGACAGGGTCAACGAGCAGTACTTC
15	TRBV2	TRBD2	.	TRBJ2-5	CASSEGLAGTGTQYF	TGTGCCAGCAGTGAGGGCCTAGCGGGCACGGGGACCCAGTACTTC
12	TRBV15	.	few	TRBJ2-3	CATSRAPGPQYF	TGTGCCACCAGCAGAGCCCCTGGTCCGCAGTATTTT
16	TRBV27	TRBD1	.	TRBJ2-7	CASSSYTTGINHEQYF	TGTGCCAGCAGTTCCTATACGACAGGGATAAACCACGAGCAGTACTTC
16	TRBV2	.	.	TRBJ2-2	CASRIGGIWDPGELFF	TGTGCCAGCAGGATAGGAGGAATTTGGGATCCCGGGGAGCTGTTTTTT
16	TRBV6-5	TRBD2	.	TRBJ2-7	CASSYGSGRAVYEQYF	TGTGCCAGCAGTTACGGAAGCGGGAGGGCGGTTTACGAGCAGTACTTC
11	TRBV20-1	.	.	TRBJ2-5	CSGRFGETQYF	TGCAGTGGTCGGTTTGGAGAGACCCAGTACTTC
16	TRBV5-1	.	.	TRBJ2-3	CASSLDWGYGTDTQYF	TGCGCCAGCAGCTTGGACTGGGGGTACGGCACAGATACGCAGTATTTT
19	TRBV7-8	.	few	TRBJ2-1	CASSSATGQLITTYNEQFF	TGTGCCAGCAGCTCAGCAACAGGCCAGCTAATTACTACCTACAATGAGCAGTTCTTC
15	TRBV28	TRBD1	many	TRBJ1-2	CASSSIRQGGLGYTF	TGTGCCAGCAGTTCTATCCGACAGGGAGGATTGGGCTACACCTTC
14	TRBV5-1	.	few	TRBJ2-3	CASSPRDNTDTQYF	TGCGCCAGCAGCCCCCGGGACAACACAGATACGCAGTATTTT
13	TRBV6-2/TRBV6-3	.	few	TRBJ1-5	CASSQSRNQPQHF	TGTGCCAGCAGTCAAAGTCGGAATCAGCCCCAGCATTTT
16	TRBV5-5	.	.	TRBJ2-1	CASSLTWPSANNEQFF	TGTGCCAGCAGCTTGACCTGGCCTAGCGCTAACAATGAGCAGTTCTTC
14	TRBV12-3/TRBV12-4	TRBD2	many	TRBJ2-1	CASSFAGGTDEQFF	TGTGCCAGCAGTTTCGCGGGGGGTACGGATGAGCAGTTCTTC
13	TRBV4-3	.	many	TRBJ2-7	CASSQDSSYEQYF	TGTGCCAGCAGCCAGGACAGTTCCTACGAGCAGTACTTC
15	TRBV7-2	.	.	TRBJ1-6	CASSSQGTYNSPLHF	TGTGCCAGCAGCTCGCAGGGTACCTATAATTCACCCCTCCACTTT
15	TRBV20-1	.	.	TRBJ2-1	CSARLTRSSYNEQFF	TGCAGTGCTAGGCTCACGAGAAGCTCCTACAATGAGCAGTTCTTC
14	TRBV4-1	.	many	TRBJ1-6	CASSHSSYNSPLHF	TGCGCCAGCAGCCACAGCTCCTATAATTCACCCCTCCACTTT
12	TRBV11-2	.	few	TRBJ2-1	CASSSDRNEQFF	TGTGCCAGCAGCTCTGACAGAAATGAGCAGTTCTTC
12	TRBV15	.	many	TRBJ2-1	CATSSSYNEQFF	TGTGCCACCAGCTCCTCCTACAATGAGCAGTTCTTC
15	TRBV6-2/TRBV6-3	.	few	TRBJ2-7	CASSYSAGRSYEQYF	TGTGCCAGCAGTTACTCAGCCGGGCGATCCTACGAGCAGTACTTC
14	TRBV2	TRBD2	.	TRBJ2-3	CADHLTSATDTQYF	TGTGCCGACCATTTGACTAGCGCAACAGATACGCAGTATTTT
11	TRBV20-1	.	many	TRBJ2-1	CSAHPRELWFF	TGCAGTGCTCACCCACGGGAGCTTTGGTTCTTC
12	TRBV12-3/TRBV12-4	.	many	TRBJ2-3	CASSSDSYTQYF	TGTGCCAGCAGTTCCGACAGTTATACGCAGTATTTT
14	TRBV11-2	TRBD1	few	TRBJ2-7	CASSFDRGIGEQYF	TGTGCCAGCAGCTTCGACAGGGGAATCGGGGAGCAGTACTTC
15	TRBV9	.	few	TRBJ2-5	CASSVRWSNQETQYF	TGTGCCAGCAGCGTACGTTGGTCAAACCAAGAGACCCAGTACTTC
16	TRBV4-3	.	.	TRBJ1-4	CASSQEGGYSNEKLFF	TGCGCCAGCAGCCAAGAGGGCGGTTACAGTAATGAAAAACTGTTTTTT
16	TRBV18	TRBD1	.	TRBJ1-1	CASSPMWDRRRAEAFF	TGTGCCAGCTCACCAATGTGGGACAGGCGGAGGGCTGAAGCTTTCTTT
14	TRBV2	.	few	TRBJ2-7	CASRGTVSSYEQYF	TGTGCCAGCAGAGGGACCGTAAGCTCCTACGAGCAGTACTTC
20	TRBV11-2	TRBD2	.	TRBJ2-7	CASSLLSHSGRPWFRYEQYF	TGTGCCAGCAGCTTACTTAGTCATAGCGGGAGGCCCTGGTTCCGCTACGAGCAGTACTTC
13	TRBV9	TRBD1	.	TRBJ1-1	CASSGTGVTEAFF	TGTGCCAGCAGCGGAACAGGGGTCACTGAAGCTTTCTTT
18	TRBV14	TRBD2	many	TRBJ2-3	CASSQGRMIAGTTDTQYF	TGTGCCAGCAGCCAAGGCCGGATGATAGCGGGAACAACAGATACGCAGTATTTT